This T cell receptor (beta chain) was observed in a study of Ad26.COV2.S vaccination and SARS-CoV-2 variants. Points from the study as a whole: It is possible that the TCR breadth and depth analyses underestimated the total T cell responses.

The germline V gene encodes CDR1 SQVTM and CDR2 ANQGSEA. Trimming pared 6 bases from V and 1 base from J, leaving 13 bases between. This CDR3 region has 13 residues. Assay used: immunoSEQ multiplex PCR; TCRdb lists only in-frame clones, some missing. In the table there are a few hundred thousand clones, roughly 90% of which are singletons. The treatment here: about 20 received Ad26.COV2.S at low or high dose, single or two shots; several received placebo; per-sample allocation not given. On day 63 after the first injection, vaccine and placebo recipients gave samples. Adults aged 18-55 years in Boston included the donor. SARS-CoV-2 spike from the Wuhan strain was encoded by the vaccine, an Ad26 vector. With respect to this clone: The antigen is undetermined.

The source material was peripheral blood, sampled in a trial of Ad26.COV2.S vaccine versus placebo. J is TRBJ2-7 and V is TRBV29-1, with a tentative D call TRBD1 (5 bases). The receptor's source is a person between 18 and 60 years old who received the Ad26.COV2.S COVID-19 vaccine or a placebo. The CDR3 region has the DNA TGCAGCGTCCAAGGGGAAAGGTCCTACGAGCAGTACTTC. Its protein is CSVQGERSYEQYF.